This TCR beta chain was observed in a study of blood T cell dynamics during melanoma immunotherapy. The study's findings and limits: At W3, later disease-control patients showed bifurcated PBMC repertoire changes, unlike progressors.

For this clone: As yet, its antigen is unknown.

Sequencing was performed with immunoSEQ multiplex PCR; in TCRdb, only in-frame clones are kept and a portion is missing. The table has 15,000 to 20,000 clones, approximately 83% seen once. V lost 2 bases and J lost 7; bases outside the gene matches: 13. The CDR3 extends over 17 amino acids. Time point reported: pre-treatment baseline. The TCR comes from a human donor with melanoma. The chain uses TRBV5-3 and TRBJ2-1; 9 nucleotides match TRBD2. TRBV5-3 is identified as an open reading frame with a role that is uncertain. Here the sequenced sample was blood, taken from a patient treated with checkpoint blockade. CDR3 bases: TGTGCCAGAAGCTTTCGGGCCGCGGGAGGGGCCGGGAATGAGCAGTTCTTC. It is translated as CARSFRAAGGAGNEQFF.